This T cell receptor (beta chain) derives from a study of tumor and adjacent non-tumor tissue in lung cancer. Looking at the study overall: Each sample yielded 3.5 million to 5 million productive TCRbeta reads on average.

This sample's RNA came from whole unsorted tissue. More than 3 cm separated this lung sample from the edge of the tumor. Whole-study results and caveats: Compared with tumor, normal lung showed significantly lower TCR diversity. Shorter survival was associated with higher TCR diversity in tumors.

Regarding this clonotype: Its antigen remains unknown.

A modified ARM-PCR protocol with three rounds of nested PCR amplified TCRbeta. TCRdb redid the calling of the multiplex PCR reads with MiXCR, one entry per CDR3 protein. This table holds about 100,000 distinct CDR3 sequences, roughly 60% found once. The CDR3 length is 15 residues. The V gene is TRBV12-3 or TRBV12-4, the J gene TRBJ2-1, with 9 bases identical to TRBD1. Sequences were obtained from distant non-tumor lung tissue. The receptor was isolated from a man between 25 and 39 years old with non-small cell lung cancer. The CDR3 bases are TGTGCTAACTGCGAACGGGACAGGGTTTTCAATGAGCAGTTCTTC. As protein: CANCERDRVFNEQFF.